This T cell receptor beta chain derives from a study of blood T cell repertoires in COVID-19. Data came from immunoSEQ multiplex PCR; TCRdb stores just in-frame clones and leaves some out. The sample consists of roughly 250,000 clones, roughly 80% of them appearing once. In the case of this clone: Mismatch with germline at one junction end may stem from a read error.

Sequenced material: peripheral blood. The receptor was isolated from a woman aged 40 to 55 with active or convalescent COVID-19.

Written as DNA, the CDR3 is TGTGCTAGCAGCCCTAGTGCGGGTGGCACCATATATTTT. This encodes CASSPSAGGTIYF. The chain combines TRBV7-7 with TRBJ1-3; the D is unclear. Germline assignment: CDR1 SSHAT and CDR2 FNYEAQ (reference sequence). This CDR3 comprises 13 residues.